A selection of T cell receptor beta chains follows, all from one sample in a study of OX40 agonist ivuxolimab in advanced cancers. TCRdb's copy holds only in-frame clones and misses some; the assay was immunoSEQ multiplex PCR. Altogether under 25,000 clones are present, 80% to 90% being singletons, with the ten largest covering 10% to 15%. Sample: CD4+ or CD8+ T cells sorted from blood, taken in a trial of the OX40 agonist ivuxolimab. Every receptor here comes from an adult with an advanced solid tumor such as melanoma, head and neck, liver or kidney cancer. Both conserved end residues are part of each CDR3. The D gene is left open where the match is weak. A row's size may be missing; if present it is once, few, many or a size class.

length	size	V	D	J	DNA	CDR3
14	.	TRBV7-9	.	TRBJ1-2	TGTGCCAGCAGCAAATCCGGGGGAGATTATGGCTACACCTTC	CASSKSGGDYGYTF
14	.	TRBV7-6	TRBD1	TRBJ2-3	TGTGCCAGCAGCCAGGACAGGGGGATAGATACGCAGTATTTT	CASSQDRGIDTQYF
12	.	TRBV5-6	.	TRBJ1-1	TGTGCCAGCACCATCGTTGGGGTTGGGGCTTTCTTT	CASTIVGVGAFF
16	once	TRBV19	TRBD2	TRBJ2-5	TGTGCCAGTACCCCGCGACTAACCCACATGCGGGAGGCCCAGTACTTC	CASTPRLTHMREAQYF
17	.	TRBV2	TRBD2	TRBJ2-1	TGTGCCAGCAAGTTTTTTAACGGCGGGAGCTCCTACAATGAGCAGTTCTTC	CASKFFNGGSSYNEQFF
16	.	TRBV5-1	.	TRBJ2-6	TGCGCCAGCAGGGATTTCGGGGGGCGTGGGGCCAACGTCCTGACTTTC	CASRDFGGRGANVLTF
11	.	TRBV6-5	.	TRBJ2-5	TGTGCCAGTGGGACGGGAGAGACCCAGTACTTC	CASGTGETQYF
12	.	TRBV14	.	TRBJ1-2	TGTGCCAGCAGCCACTGGCAGGGAGGCTACACCTTC	CASSHWQGGYTF
12	.	TRBV2	.	TRBJ2-1	TGTGCCAGCACGGCCGTCGACCCTGAGCAGTTCTTC	CASTAVDPEQFF
13	.	TRBV29-1	TRBD1	TRBJ1-2	TGCAGCGTTGCAGGACAGGGTTACTATGGCTACACCTTC	CSVAGQGYYGYTF
15	.	TRBV30	.	TRBJ2-3	TGTGCCTGGGTAGCGGACCCCACCCCCACAGATACGCAGTATTTT	CAWVADPTPTDTQYF
13	.	TRBV27	.	TRBJ1-1	TGTGCTAGCAGTTTATGGCGGGCTGAGGAAGCTTTCTTT	CASSLWRAEEAFF
12	.	TRBV29-1	.	TRBJ2-7	TGCAGCGCCTACAGGGAGGGGTACGAGCAGTACTTC	CSAYREGYEQYF
13	.	TRBV27	.	TRBJ1-5	TGTGCCAGCAGTTCATATAGCAATCAGCCCCAGCATTTT	CASSSYSNQPQHF
16	.	TRBV15	TRBD1	TRBJ2-1	TGTGCCACCAGCAGAGATCAAGGGACAGGGGGCAATGAGCAGTTCTTC	CATSRDQGTGGNEQFF
14	.	TRBV11-2	TRBD1	TRBJ1-3	TGTGCCAGTAGCGAGGGACAGGGGGCGGACACCATATATTTT	CASSEGQGADTIYF
16	.	TRBV18	.	TRBJ2-1	TGTGCCAGCTCTCACAATGTCGGAGACGCCTACAATGAGCAGTTCTTC	CASSHNVGDAYNEQFF
15	.	TRBV30	.	TRBJ2-1	TGTGCCTGGAGTGAGGTCGCGTACTCCTACAATGAGCAGTTCTTC	CAWSEVAYSYNEQFF
16	.	TRBV13	TRBD2	TRBJ2-1	TGTGCCAGCATCCTCGGAGGACTAGCGGGATTCAATGAGCAGTTCTTC	CASILGGLAGFNEQFF
14	.	TRBV11-2	.	TRBJ1-5	TGTGCCAGCAGCGTTAGTGGGGCCGTTCAGCCCCAGCATTTT	CASSVSGAVQPQHF